The T cell receptor (beta chain) described here comes from a study of blood T cell repertoires in COVID-19. This CDR3 spans 15 amino acids. With V trimmed by 0 bases and J by 6 bases, 6 bases remained unmatched. The germline V gene has CDR1 SGHRS and CDR2 YFSETQ. Sequencing used immunoSEQ multiplex PCR; TCRdb keeps in-frame clones, though not all of them. The sample records approximately 340,000 clones, more than 85% being singletons. This clonotype was obtained from a woman aged 40 to 50 who had been exposed to COVID-19. Sequences were obtained from PBMCs or T cells enriched from blood (not recorded which). The rearrangement links TRBV5-1 to TRBJ1-2; 9 positions agree with TRBD1. CDR3 bases: TGCGCCAGCAGCTTGGAACAGGGGGCTCAGAATGGCTACACCTTC. Protein sequence: CASSLEQGAQNGYTF.